The count of the clone carrying this T cell receptor beta chain is one. Germline CDR1 is SEHNR and CDR2 is FQNEAQ (reference sequence). V was pared by 1 base and J by 1 base, with 0 bases of the junction left unmatched. There are 14 residues in the CDR3. This sample was taken from a study of cytomegalovirus exposure and HLA in healthy donors. This PCR relied on a set of 60 Vbeta primers and 13 Jbeta primers. Generated by immunoSEQ multiplex PCR, the TCRdb table keeps only in-frame clones and is missing some. This sample carries roughly 120,000 clones, less than 90% of them seen once, and the ten largest clones take 0.2% to 0.25%.

This clonotype originated in a man between 45 and 60 years old in good health and CMV-seronegative. The chain joins TRBV7-9 to TRBJ1-1; 7 positions agree with TRBD1. The sequenced sample consisted of PBMCs. The CDR3 nucleotides read TGTGCCAGCAGCTTAGAGGGGGCGAACACTGAAGCTTTCTTT. It specifies CASSLEGANTEAFF.